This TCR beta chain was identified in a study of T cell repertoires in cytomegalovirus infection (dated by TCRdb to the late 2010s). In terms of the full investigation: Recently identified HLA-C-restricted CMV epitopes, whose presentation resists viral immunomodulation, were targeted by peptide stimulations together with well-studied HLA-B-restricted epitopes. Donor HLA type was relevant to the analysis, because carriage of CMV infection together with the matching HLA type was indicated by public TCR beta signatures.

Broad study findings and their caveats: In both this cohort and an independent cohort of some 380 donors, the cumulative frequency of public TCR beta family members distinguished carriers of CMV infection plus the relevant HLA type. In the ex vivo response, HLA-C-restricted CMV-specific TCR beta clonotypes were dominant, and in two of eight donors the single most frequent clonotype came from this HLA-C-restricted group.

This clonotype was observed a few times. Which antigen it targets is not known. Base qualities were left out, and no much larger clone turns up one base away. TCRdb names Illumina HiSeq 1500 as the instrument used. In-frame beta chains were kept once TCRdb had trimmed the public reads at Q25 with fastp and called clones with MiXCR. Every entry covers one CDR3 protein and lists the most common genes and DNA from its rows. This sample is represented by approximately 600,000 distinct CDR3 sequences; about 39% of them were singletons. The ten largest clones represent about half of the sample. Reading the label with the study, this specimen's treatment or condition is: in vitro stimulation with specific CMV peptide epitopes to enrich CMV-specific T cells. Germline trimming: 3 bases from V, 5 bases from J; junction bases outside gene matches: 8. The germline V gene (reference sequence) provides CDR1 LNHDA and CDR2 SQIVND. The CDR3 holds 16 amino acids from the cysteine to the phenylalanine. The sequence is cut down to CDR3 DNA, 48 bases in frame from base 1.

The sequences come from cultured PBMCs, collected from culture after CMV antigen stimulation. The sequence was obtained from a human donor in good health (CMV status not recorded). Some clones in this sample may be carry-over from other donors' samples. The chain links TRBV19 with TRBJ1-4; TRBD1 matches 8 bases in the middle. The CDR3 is CASSIPRRGRNEKLFF. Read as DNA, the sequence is TGTGCCAGTAGTATCCCCCGCAGGGGGCGGAATGAAAAACTGTTTTTT.